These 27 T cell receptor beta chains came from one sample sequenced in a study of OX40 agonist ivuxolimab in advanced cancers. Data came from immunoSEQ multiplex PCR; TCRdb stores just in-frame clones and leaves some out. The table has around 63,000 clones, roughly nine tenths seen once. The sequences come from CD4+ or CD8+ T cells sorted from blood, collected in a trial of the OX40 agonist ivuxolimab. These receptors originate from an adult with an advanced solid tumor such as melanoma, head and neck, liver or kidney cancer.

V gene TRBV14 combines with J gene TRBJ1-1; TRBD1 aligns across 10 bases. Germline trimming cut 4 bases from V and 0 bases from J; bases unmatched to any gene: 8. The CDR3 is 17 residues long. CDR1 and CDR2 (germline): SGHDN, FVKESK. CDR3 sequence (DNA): TGTGCCAGCAGCCCGGGACAGGGGCCCCCTCTGAACACTGAAGCTTTCTTT. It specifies CASSPGQGPPLNTEAFF.

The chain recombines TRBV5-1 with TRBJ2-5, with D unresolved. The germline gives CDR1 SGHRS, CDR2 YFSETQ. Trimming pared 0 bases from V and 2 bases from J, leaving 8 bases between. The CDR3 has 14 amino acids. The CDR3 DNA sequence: TGCGCCAGCAGCTTGGGGCAGGAGCAAGAGACCCAGTACTTC. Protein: CASSLGQEQETQYF. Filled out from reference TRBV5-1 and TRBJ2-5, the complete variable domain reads KAGVTQTPRYLIKTRGQQVTLSCSPISGHRSVSWYQQTPGQGLQFLFEYFSETQRNKGNFPGRFSGRQFSNSRSEMNVSTLELGDSALYLCASSLGQEQETQYFGPGTRLLVL.

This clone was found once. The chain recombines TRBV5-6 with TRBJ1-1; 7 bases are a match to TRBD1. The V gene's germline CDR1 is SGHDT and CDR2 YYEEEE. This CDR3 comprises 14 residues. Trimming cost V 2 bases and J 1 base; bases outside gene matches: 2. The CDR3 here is CASSFRDRNTEAFF. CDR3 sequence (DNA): TGTGCCAGCAGCTTCCGGGACAGGAACACTGAAGCTTTCTTT.

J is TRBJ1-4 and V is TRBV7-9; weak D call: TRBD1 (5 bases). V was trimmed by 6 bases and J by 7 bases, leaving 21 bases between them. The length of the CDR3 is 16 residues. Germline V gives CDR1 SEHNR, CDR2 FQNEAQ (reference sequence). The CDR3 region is CASSPHTGLILEKLFF. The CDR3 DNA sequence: TGTGCCAGCAGTCCACATACGGGGCTGATCCTTGAAAAACTGTTTTTT.

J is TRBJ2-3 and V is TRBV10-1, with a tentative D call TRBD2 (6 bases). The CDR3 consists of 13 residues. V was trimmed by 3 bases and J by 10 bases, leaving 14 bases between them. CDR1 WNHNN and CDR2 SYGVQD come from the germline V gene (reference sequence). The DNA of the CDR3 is TGCGCCAGCAGTGATTTCTTACTAGCACCGCAGTATTTT. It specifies CASSDFLLAPQYF.

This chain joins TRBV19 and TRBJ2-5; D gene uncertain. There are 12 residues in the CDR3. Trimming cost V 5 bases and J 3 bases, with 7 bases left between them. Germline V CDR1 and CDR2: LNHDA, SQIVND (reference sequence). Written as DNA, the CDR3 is TGTGCCAGTAGTGGGGTGAAAGAGACCCAGTACTTC. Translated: CASSGVKETQYF.

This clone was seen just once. CDR3 sequence (DNA): TGTGCCAGCAGCCCTCGGACTAGCTCCTACAATGAGCAGTTCTTC. Its translation: CASSPRTSSYNEQFF. V and J are TRBV7-9 and TRBJ2-1; 7 positions match TRBD2. The V gene end was trimmed by 5 bases and the J gene end by 0 bases; junction bases not matched to a gene: 4. The CDR3 sequence is 15 residues long. Germline CDR1 is SEHNR and CDR2 is FQNEAQ (reference sequence).

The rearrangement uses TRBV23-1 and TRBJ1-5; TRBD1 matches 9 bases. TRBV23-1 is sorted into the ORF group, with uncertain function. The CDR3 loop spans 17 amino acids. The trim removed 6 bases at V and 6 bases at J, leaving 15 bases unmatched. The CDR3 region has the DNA TGCGCCAGCAGCACGTGGGACAGGGCAGTGGGTATTCAGCCCCAGCATTTT. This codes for CASSTWDRAVGIQPQHF.

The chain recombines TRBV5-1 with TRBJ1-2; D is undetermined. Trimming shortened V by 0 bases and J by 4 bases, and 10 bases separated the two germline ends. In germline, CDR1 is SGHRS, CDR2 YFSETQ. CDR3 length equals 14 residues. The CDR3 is CASSLEGYSYGYTF. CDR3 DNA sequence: TGCGCCAGCAGCTTGGAAGGGTATAGCTATGGCTACACCTTC.

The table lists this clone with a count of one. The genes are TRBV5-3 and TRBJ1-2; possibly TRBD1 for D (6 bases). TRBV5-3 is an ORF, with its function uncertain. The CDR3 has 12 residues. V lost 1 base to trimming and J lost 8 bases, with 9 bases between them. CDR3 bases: TGTGCCAGAAGCTTGACAGGGCGCGGCTACACCTTC. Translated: CARSLTGRGYTF.

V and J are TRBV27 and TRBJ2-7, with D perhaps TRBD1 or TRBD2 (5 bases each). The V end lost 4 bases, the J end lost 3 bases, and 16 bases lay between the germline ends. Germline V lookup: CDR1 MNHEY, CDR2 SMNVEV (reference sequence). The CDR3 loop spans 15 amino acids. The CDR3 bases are TGTGCCAGCAGTTGGGGAGTAGGGCAGGGCTACGAGCAGTACTTC. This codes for CASSWGVGQGYEQYF.

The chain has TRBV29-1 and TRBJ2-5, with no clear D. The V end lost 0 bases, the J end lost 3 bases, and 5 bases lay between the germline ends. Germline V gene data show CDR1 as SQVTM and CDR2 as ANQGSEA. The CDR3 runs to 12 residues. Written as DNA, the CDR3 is TGCAGCGTTGAAGACAGAGAAGAGACCCAGTACTTC. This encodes CSVEDREETQYF.

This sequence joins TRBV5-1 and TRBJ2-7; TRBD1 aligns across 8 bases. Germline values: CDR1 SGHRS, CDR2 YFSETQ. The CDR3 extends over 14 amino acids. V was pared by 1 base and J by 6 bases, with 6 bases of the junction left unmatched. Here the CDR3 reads CASSLSPGGAEQYF. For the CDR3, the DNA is TGCGCCAGCAGCTTGAGTCCAGGGGGCGCCGAGCAGTACTTC.

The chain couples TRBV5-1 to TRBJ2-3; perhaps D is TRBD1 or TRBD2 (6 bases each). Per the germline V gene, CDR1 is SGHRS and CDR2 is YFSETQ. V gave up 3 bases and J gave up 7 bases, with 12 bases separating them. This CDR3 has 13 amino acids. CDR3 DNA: TGCGCCAGCAGCTATAGAGGGGGGAATACGCAGTATTTT. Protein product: CASSYRGGNTQYF. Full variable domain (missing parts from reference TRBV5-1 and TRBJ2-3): KAGVTQTPRYLIKTRGQQVTLSCSPISGHRSVSWYQQTPGQGLQFLFEYFSETQRNKGNFPGRFSGRQFSNSRSEMNVSTLELGDSALYLCASSYRGGNTQYFGPGTRLTVL.

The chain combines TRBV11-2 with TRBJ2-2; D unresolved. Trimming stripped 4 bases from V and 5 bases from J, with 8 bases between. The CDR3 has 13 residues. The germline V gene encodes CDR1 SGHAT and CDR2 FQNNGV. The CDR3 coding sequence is TGTGCCAGCAGCTCGGACGAAACCGGGGAGCTGTTTTTT. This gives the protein CASSSDETGELFF.

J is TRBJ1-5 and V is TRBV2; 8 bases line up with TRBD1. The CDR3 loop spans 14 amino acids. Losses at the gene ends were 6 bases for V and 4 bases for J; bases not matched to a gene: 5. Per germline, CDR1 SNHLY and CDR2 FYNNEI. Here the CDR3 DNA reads TGTGCCAGCAGGATCGGGACAGGAAATCAGCCCCAGCATTTT. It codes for CASRIGTGNQPQHF.

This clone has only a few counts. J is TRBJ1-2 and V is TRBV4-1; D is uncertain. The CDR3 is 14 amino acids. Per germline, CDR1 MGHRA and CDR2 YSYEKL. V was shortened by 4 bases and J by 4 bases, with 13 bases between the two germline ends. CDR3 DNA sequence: TGCGCCAGCAGCCTTCATGGGGATCCCTATGGCTACACCTTC. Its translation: CASSLHGDPYGYTF.

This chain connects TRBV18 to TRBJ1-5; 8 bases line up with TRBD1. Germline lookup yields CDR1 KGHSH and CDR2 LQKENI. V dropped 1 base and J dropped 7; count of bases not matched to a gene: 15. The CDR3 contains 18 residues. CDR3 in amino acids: CASSPRAVDRGLEQPQHF. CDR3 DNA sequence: TGTGCCAGCTCACCACGGGCGGTAGACAGGGGCCTGGAGCAGCCCCAGCATTTT.

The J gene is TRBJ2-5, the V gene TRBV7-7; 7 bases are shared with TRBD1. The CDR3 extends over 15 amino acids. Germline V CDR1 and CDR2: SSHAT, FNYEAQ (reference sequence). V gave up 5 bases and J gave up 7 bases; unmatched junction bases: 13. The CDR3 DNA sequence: TGTGCCAGCAGCCCCCATGACAGGGTCTTGGCGACCCAGTACTTC. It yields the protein CASSPHDRVLATQYF.

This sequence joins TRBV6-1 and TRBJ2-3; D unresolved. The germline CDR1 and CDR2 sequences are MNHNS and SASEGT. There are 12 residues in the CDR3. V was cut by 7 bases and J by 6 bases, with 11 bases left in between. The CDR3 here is CASNPNSDTQYF. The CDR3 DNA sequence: TGTGCCAGCAACCCAAACAGCGATACGCAGTATTTT.

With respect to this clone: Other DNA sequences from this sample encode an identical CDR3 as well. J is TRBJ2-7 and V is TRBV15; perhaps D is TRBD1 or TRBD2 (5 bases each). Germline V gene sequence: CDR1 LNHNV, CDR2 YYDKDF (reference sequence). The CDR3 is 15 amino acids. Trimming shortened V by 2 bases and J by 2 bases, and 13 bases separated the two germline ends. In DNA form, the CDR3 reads TGTGCCACCAGCAGACACCGGGACGGCACCTACGAGCAGTACTTC. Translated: CATSRHRDGTYEQYF.

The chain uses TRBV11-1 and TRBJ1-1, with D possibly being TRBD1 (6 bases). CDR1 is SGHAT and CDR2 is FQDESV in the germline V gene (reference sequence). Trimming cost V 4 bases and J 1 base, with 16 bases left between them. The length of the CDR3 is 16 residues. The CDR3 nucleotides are TGTGCCAGCAGCTCAGACCCGGGACAAACGAACACTGAAGCTTTCTTT. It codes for CASSSDPGQTNTEAFF.

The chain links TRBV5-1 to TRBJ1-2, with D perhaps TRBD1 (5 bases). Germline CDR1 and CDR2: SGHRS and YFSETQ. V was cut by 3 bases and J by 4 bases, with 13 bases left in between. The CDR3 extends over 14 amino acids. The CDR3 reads CASSSRDSSYGYTF. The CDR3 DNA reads TGCGCCAGCAGCTCCCGAGACAGCTCCTATGGCTACACCTTC. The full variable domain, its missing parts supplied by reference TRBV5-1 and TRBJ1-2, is KAGVTQTPRYLIKTRGQQVTLSCSPISGHRSVSWYQQTPGQGLQFLFEYFSETQRNKGNFPGRFSGRQFSNSRSEMNVSTLELGDSALYLCASSSRDSSYGYTFGSGTRLTVV.

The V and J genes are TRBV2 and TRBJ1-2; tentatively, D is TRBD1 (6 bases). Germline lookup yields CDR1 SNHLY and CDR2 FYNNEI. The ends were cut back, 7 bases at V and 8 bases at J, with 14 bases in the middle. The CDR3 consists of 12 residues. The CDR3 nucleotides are TGTGCCAGCACCTCCGGGGGCTTCGGCTACACCTTC. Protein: CASTSGGFGYTF.

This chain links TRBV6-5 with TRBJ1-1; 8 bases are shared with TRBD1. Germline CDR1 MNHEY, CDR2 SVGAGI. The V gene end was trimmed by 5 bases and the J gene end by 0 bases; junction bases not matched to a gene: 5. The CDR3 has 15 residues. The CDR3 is CASSRAGQVNTEAFF. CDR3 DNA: TGTGCCAGCAGTAGAGCGGGACAGGTGAACACTGAAGCTTTCTTT.

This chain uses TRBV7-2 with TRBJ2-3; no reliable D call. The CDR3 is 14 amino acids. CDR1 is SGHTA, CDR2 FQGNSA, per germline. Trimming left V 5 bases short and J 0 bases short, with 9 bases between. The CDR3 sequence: CASSLRSSTDTQYF. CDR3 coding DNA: TGTGCCAGCAGCCTACGTTCTAGCACAGATACGCAGTATTTT.

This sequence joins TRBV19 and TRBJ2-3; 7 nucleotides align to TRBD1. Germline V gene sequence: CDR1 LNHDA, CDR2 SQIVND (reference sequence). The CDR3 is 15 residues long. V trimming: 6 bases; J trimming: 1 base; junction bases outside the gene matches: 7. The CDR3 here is CASSDRVTRTDTQYF. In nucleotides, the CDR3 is TGTGCCAGTAGCGACAGGGTCACCCGCACAGATACGCAGTATTTT.